Sequencing of this T cell receptor beta chain was carried out in a study of PD-1 blockade in classical Hodgkin lymphoma. The wider study: Nivolumab was administered to patients intravenously at 3 mg/kg every 2 weeks. Overall study results and limits: The diversity seen at baseline in complete responders resembled that of newly diagnosed patients. By cycle point C4D1, TCR diversity had risen significantly in CD4+ cells (but not CD8+ cells).

Relapses following autologous stem cell transplantation were seen in all patients, with brentuximab vedotin exposure varying. Complete response, partial response or progressive disease was each patient's best response. The protocol was immunoSEQ multiplex PCR, while the TCRdb copy is restricted to in-frame clones and leaves out a portion. The sample yields tens of thousands of clones, approximately 70% seen once. In this sample, this clone turned up a few times. Its antigen is currently unknown. The CDR3 runs 14 residues. Germline V gives CDR1 MDHEN, CDR2 SYDVKM. V lost 3 bases and J lost 2, with 8 bases in between.

The chain couples TRBV28 to TRBJ1-5; weak D call: TRBD1 (5 bases). The sample here was peripheral blood mononuclear cells (PBMCs), taken at baseline. The receptor was isolated from a human donor with classical Hodgkin lymphoma. The CDR3 sequence is CASSLGRRNQPQHF. In DNA, the CDR3 is TGTGCCAGCAGTTTGGGACGGCGCAATCAGCCCCAGCATTTT.